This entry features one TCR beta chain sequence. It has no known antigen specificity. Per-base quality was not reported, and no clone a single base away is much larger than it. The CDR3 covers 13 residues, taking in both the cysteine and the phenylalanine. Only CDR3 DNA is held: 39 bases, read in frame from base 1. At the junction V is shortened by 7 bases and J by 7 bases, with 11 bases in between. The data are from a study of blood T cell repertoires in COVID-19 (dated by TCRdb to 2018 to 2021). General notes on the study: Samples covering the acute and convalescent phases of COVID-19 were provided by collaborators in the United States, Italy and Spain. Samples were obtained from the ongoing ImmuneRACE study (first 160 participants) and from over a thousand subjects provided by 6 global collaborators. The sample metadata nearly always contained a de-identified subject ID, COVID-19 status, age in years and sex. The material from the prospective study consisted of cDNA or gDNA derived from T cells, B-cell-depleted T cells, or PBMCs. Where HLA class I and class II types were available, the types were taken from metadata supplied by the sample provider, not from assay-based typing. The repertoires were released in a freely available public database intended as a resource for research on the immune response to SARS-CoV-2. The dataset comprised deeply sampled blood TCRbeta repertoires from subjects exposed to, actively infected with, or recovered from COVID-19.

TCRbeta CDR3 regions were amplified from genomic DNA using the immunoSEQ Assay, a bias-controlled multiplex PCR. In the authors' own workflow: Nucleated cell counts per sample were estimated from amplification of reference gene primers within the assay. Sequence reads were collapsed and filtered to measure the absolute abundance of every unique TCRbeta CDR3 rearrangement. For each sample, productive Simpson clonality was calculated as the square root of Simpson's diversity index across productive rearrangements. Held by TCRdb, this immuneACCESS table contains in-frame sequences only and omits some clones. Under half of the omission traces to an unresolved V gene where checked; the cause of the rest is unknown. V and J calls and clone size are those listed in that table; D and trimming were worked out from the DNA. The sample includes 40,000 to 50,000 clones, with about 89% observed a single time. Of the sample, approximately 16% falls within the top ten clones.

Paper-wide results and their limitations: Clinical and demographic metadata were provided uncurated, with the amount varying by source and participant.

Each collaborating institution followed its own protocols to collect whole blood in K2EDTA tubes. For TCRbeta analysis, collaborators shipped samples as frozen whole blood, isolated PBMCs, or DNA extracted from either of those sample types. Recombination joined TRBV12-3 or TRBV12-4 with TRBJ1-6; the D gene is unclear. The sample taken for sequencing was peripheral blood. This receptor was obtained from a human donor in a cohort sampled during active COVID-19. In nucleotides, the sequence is TGTGCCAGCAACACGGAGATAAATTCACCCCTCCACTTT. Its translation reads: CASNTEINSPLHF.